A single sample gave rise to the 10 T cell receptor beta chains below, sequenced in a study of beta chain features in type 1 diabetes. The entirety of the isolated RNA underwent reverse transcription, so expressed TCRB transcripts were sequenced. Method: immunoSEQ multiplex PCR; TCRdb's copy keeps in-frame clones and lacks some. The repertoire holds fewer than 400,000 clones, with approximately 8.2% as singletons. The sequencing input was central memory CD4+ T cells from blood. The receptors stem from a woman aged 18 to 35 in good health.

The gene calls are TRBV5-1 and TRBJ2-3; 9 nucleotides line up with TRBD2. In germline, CDR1 is SGHRS, CDR2 YFSETQ. CDR3 length: 18 residues. Trimming removed 2 bases from V and 0 bases from J; junction bases left unmatched: 10. CDR3 protein: CASSFFLAGTSSTDTQYF. CDR3 DNA: TGCGCCAGCAGCTTTTTTCTAGCGGGAACTTCTAGCACAGATACGCAGTATTTT.

The chain links TRBV18 to TRBJ2-1, with D unclear. Looked up from germline, CDR1 is KGHSH and CDR2 is LQKENI. The CDR3 has 15 amino acids. The ends were cut back, 2 bases at V and 7 bases at J, with 15 bases in the middle. CDR3 coding DNA: TGTGCCAGCTCACCAGGGGTAGAGTCCCGGAATGAGCAGTTCTTC. It encodes CASSPGVESRNEQFF.

CDR3 sequence (DNA): TGTGCCAGCAGTGTAGAAGGGGCGGGGAGCAATGAGCAGTTCTTC. Its translation is CASSVEGAGSNEQFF. V usage is TRBV6-4 and J usage is TRBJ2-1, with D perhaps TRBD2 (6 bases). Germline V gene sequence: CDR1 MRHNA, CDR2 SNTAGT. The CDR3 loop spans 15 amino acids. Trimming took 4 bases from V and 6 from J, leaving 16 bases between them.

This rearrangement joins TRBV15 to TRBJ1-2; no clear D. Trimming left V 0 bases short and J 4 bases short, with 9 bases between. The CDR3 extends over 14 amino acids. Germline V lookup: CDR1 LNHNV, CDR2 YYDKDF (reference sequence). The DNA of the CDR3 is TGTGCCACCAGCAGAGATAGGTCACTCTATGGCTACACCTTC. Amino acids: CATSRDRSLYGYTF.

Only a few counts were recorded for this clone. The chain combines TRBV27 with TRBJ2-1; 10 nucleotides line up with TRBD1. After removal of 9 bases from V and 5 bases from J, the junction contained 7 bases not matched to a gene. The CDR3 consists of 14 residues. The germline gives CDR1 MNHEY, CDR2 SMNVEV (reference sequence). CDR3 protein: CASTRDRGNNEQFF. The DNA for the CDR3 is TGTGCCAGTACGAGGGACAGGGGTAACAATGAGCAGTTCTTC.

This clone was counted at least ten times. The chain combines TRBV6-5 with TRBJ2-7; 7 bases agree with TRBD2. The CDR3 is made up of 14 amino acids. Germline CDR1 MNHEY, CDR2 SVGAGI. J gave up 4 bases and V 5 bases, and 8 bases lay outside the gene matches. CDR3 sequence (DNA): TGTGCCAGCAGTCGTCTGGGGGGGTTTTACGAGCAGTACTTC. Translated, it gives CASSRLGGFYEQYF.

Ten or more counts support this clone. V usage is TRBV4-1 and J usage is TRBJ2-1; D not resolved. Germline CDR1 MGHRA, CDR2 YSYEKL. The CDR3 spans 16 residues. V was shortened by 3 bases and J by 0 bases, with 12 bases between the two germline ends. The CDR3, as DNA: TGCGCCAGCAGCCAGGGCGTACAAAGCTCCTACAATGAGCAGTTCTTC. Translating gives CASSQGVQSSYNEQFF.

This chain joins TRBV5-8 and TRBJ2-1; D gene uncertain. Germline CDR1 is SGHTS and CDR2 is YDEGEE. The CDR3 length is 14 residues. Trimming cost V 4 bases and J 9 bases, with 17 bases left between them. The CDR3 sequence is CASSPQTFKTEQFF. The CDR3 region has the DNA TGTGCCAGCAGCCCCCAGACATTCAAGACTGAGCAGTTCTTC. The variable domain in full, with the rest retrieved from reference TRBV5-8 and TRBJ2-1, is EAGVTQSPTHLIKTRGQQATLRCSPISGHTSVYWYQQALGLGLQFLLWYDEGEERNRGNFPPRFSGRQFPNYSSELNVNALELEDSALYLCASSPQTFKTEQFFGPGTRLTVL.

This clone has only a few counts. The genes are TRBV4-1 and TRBJ2-1; the D gene could be TRBD1 or TRBD2 (5 bases each). V lost 2 bases to trimming and J lost 5 bases, with 16 bases between them. The CDR3 loop spans 16 amino acids. Germline assignment: CDR1 MGHRA and CDR2 YSYEKL. The CDR3 protein is CASSQRDLIQNNEQFF. The DNA of the CDR3 is TGCGCCAGCAGCCAAAGGGACCTTATCCAAAACAATGAGCAGTTCTTC.

A word on this clone: Germline is not matched at one junction end, which may reflect a read error. This sequence joins TRBV7-2 and TRBJ1-2, with D perhaps matching TRBD1 (5 bases). Germline V gene lookup returns CDR1 SGHTA and CDR2 FQGNSA. This CDR3 has 15 residues. CDR3 coding DNA: TGCGCCAGCAGCCAAGAAATTAGGGGAGGGTCTGGCTACACCTTC. This sequence encodes CASSQEIRGGSGYTF. The full variable domain, in which reference TRBV7-2 and TRBJ1-2 provide the parts outside the CDR3, is GAGVSQSPSNKVTEKGKDVELRCDPISGHTALYWYRQSLGQGLEFLIYFQGNSAPDKSGLPSDRFSAERTGGSVSTLTIQRTQQEDSAVYLCASSQEIRGGSGYTFGSGTRLTVV.